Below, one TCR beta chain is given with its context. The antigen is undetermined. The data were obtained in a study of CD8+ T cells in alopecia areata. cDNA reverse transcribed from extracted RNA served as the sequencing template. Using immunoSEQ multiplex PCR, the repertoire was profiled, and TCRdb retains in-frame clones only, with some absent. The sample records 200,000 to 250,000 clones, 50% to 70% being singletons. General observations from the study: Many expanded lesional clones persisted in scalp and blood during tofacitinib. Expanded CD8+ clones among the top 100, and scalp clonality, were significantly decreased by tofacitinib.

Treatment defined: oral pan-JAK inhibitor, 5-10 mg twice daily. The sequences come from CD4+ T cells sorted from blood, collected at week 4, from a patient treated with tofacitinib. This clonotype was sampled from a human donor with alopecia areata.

The CDR3 DNA follows: TGCAGCGTTGCTACAGGGGGTACGCAGTATTTT. This codes for CSVATGGTQYF. The rearrangement uses TRBV29-1 and TRBJ2-3, with TRBD1 identical over 8 bases. The V gene end was trimmed by 4 bases and the J gene end by 8 bases; junction bases not matched to a gene: 2. The CDR3 covers 11 residues. Germline assignment: CDR1 SQVTM and CDR2 ANQGSEA.